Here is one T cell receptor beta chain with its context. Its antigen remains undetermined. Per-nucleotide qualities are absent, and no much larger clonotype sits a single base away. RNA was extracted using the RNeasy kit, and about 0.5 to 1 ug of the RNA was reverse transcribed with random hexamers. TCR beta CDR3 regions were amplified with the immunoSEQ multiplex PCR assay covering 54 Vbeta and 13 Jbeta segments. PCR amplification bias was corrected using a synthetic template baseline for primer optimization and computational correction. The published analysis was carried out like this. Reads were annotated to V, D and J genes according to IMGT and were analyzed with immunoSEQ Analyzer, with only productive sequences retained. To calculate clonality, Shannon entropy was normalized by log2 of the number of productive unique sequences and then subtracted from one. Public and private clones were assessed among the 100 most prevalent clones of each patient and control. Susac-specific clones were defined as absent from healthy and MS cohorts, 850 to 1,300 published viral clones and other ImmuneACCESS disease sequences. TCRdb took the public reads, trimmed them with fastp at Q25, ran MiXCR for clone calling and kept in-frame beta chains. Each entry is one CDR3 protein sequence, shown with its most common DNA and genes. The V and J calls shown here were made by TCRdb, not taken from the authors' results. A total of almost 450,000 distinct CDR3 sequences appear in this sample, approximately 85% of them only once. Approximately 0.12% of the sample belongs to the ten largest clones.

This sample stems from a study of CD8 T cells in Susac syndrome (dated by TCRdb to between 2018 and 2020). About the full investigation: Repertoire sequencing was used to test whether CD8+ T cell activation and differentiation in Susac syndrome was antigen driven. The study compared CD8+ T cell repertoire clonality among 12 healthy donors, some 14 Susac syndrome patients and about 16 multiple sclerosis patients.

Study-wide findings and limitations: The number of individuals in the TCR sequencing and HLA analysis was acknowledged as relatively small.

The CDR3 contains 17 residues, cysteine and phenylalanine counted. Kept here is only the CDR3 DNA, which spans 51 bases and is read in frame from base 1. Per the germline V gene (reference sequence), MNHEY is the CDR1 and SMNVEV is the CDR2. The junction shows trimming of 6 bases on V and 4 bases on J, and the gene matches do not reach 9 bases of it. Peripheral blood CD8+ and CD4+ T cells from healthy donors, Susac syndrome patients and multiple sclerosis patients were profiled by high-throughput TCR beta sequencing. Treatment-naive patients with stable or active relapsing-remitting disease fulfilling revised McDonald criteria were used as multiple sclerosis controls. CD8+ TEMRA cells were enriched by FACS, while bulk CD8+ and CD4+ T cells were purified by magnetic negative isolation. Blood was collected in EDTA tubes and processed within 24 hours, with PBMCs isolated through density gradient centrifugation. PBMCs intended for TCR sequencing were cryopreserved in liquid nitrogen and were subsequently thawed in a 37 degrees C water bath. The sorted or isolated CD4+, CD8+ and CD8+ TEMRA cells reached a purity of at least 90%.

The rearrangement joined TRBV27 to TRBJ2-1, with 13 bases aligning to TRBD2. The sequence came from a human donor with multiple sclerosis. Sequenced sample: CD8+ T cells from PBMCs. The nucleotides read TGTGCCAGCAGCCCGGGGGAGGGACTAGCGGGGTACAATGAGCAGTTCTTC. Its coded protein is CASSPGEGLAGYNEQFF.